These 11 T cell receptor beta chains were sequenced from one sample in a study of blood T cells in healthy people across ages. The second PCR ran about 6 to 12 cycles with a sample-barcoded 5' primer and J-beta primers. TCRdb processed the 5' RACE reads anew with MiXCR; each CDR3 protein has one entry. Of some 900,000 distinct CDR3 sequences listed, around 46% were seen once; the top ten hold roughly 13%. What was sequenced was blood. Receptors originate from a man aged 30-40 years in good health.

This clonotype has more than one count but fewer than ten. V and J are TRBV20-1 and TRBJ2-7; D is uncertain. CDR1 DFQATT and CDR2 SNEGSKA come from the germline V gene (reference sequence). Trimming stripped 2 bases from V and 2 bases from J, with 7 bases between. The CDR3 has 12 residues. CDR3 DNA sequence: TGCAGTGCTAGAAATTTGCCCTACGAGCAGTACTTC. Its protein product is CSARNLPYEQYF.

This clonotype was found a few times. The J gene is TRBJ2-7, the V gene TRBV6-1; D tentatively fits TRBD1 or TRBD2 (5 bases each). Germline V gene lookup returns CDR1 MNHNS and CDR2 SASEGT. The V end was cut by 7 bases, the J end by 5 bases, with 15 bases between. The CDR3 contains 13 residues. CDR3 sequence reads: CASIPRDGNEQYF. The CDR3 nucleotides are TGTGCCAGCATCCCCCGGGACGGGAACGAGCAGTACTTC.

The chain couples TRBV6-2 or TRBV6-3 to TRBJ2-2; D may be TRBD2 (5 bases). V gave up 2 bases and J gave up 0 bases, with 10 bases separating them. CDR3 length equals 16 residues. Germline assignment: CDR1 MNHEY and CDR2 SVGEGT. The CDR3 sequence is CASSYEGEANTGELFF. CDR3 sequence (DNA): TGTGCCAGCAGTTACGAGGGTGAGGCGAACACCGGGGAGCTGTTTTTT.

The J gene is TRBJ1-5, the V gene TRBV5-6; a possible D gene is TRBD1 (5 bases). There are 15 residues in the CDR3. Germline CDR1 and CDR2: SGHDT and YYEEEE. V dropped 3 bases and J dropped 0 bases, with 10 bases sitting between them. CDR3 sequence reads: CASSWGGGSNQPQHF. The CDR3, as DNA: TGTGCCAGCAGCTGGGGGGGGGGTAGCAATCAGCCCCAGCATTTT.

The chain combines TRBV20-1 with TRBJ2-7; 10 bases agree with TRBD1. The trim removed 6 bases at V and 3 bases at J, leaving 11 bases unmatched. Germline CDR1 reads DFQATT; CDR2 reads SNEGSKA (reference sequence). The CDR3 has 15 amino acids. Here the CDR3 reads CSANPDRGTVYEQYF. As DNA, the CDR3 is TGCAGTGCGAATCCGGACAGGGGGACTGTCTACGAGCAGTACTTC.

This clonotype was observed at least ten times. This rearrangement joins TRBV12-3 or TRBV12-4 to TRBJ2-1, with D uncertain. The CDR3 has 13 residues. Trimming shortened V by 7 bases and J by 8 bases, and 15 bases separated the two germline ends. The CDR3 sequence is CASTYRPIDEQFF. The CDR3 region has the DNA TGTGCCAGCACCTATCGGCCCATCGATGAGCAGTTCTTC.

As for this clonotype: A much larger clone differs from this one at a single base, so this may be a read error. The chain couples TRBV27 to TRBJ2-7, with TRBD1 as a possible D gene (5 bases). Trimming took 8 bases from V and 2 from J, leaving 19 bases between them. Germline CDR1 and CDR2: MNHEY and SMNVEV (reference sequence). This CDR3 is built from 15 residues. The CDR3 region has the DNA TGTGCCAGCCAGTTTGGTGGGGCGTGGGCCTACGAGCAGTACTTC. It specifies CASQFGGAWAYEQYF.

V is TRBV6-5 and J is TRBJ2-1; D could derive from TRBD1 or TRBD2 (5 bases each). Germline values: CDR1 MNHEY, CDR2 SVGAGI. This CDR3 is 11 amino acids long. The V end lost 8 bases, the J end lost 7 bases, and 9 bases lay between the germline ends. The CDR3 region is CASHEGNEQFF. For the CDR3, the DNA is TGTGCCAGCCATGAGGGGAATGAGCAGTTCTTC.

V gene TRBV20-1 combines with J gene TRBJ1-2; D might be TRBD1 (5 bases). The CDR3 loop spans 14 amino acids. V was pared by 6 bases and J by 3 bases, with 17 bases between. CDR1 is DFQATT and CDR2 is SNEGSKA in the germline V gene (reference sequence). This CDR3 reads CSARDYPVHYGYTF. DNA of the CDR3: TGCAGTGCCAGGGATTACCCCGTCCACTATGGCTACACCTTC.

This chain links TRBV19 with TRBJ1-5, with 8 bases that match TRBD1. The CDR3 runs to 13 residues. Germline lookup yields CDR1 LNHDA and CDR2 SQIVND (reference sequence). The J segment lost 1 base and the V segment lost 10 bases, leaving 3 bases of the junction unmatched. The CDR3 coding sequence is TGTGCCACCTGGACAGGGAGCAATCAGCCCCAGCATTTT. Residues: CATWTGSNQPQHF.

This clonotype was recorded at least ten times. The gene calls are TRBV4-1 and TRBJ2-1; TRBD2 might be the D (7 bases). In germline, CDR1 is MGHRA, CDR2 YSYEKL. The CDR3 runs 16 residues. The V end was cut by 0 bases, the J end by 4 bases, with 13 bases between. The CDR3 protein is CASSQDPRGAYNEQFF. The CDR3 region has the DNA TGCGCCAGCAGCCAAGATCCACGGGGGGCTTACAATGAGCAGTTCTTC.